The clone carrying this TCR beta chain was counted a single time. The antigen remains undetermined. These data originate in a study of beta chain features in type 1 diabetes. Notes on the study in general: For patients, the naive, central memory and Treg TCRB repertoires appeared more alike than for healthy donors.

Expressed TCRB transcripts were sequenced because the isolated RNA had all been reverse transcribed beforehand. Here immunoSEQ multiplex PCR was the method, and the copy in TCRdb shows in-frame clones only, minus some. The profile shows approximately 340,000 clones, around 16% of them singletons. Each donor gave one heparinised blood draw averaging about 110 mL. Researchers reported sorting CD4+ naive, central memory, regulatory and stem cell-like memory cells via CD45RO/CCR7/CD25/CD127/CD95/CD27. The V segment lost 6 bases and the J segment 3 bases; nucleotides outside the gene matches: 9. Germline V gene data show CDR1 as LNHDA and CDR2 as SQIVND (reference sequence). The CDR3 has 15 residues.

The TCR was taken from a woman between 18 and 29 years old in good health. V usage is TRBV19 and J usage is TRBJ2-7, with TRBD1 matching over 9 bases. The sequenced sample was naive CD4+ T cells from blood. The CDR3 loop is CASSHRDRDLYEQYF. CDR3 bases: TGTGCCAGTAGCCACCGGGACAGGGATCTCTACGAGCAGTACTTC.